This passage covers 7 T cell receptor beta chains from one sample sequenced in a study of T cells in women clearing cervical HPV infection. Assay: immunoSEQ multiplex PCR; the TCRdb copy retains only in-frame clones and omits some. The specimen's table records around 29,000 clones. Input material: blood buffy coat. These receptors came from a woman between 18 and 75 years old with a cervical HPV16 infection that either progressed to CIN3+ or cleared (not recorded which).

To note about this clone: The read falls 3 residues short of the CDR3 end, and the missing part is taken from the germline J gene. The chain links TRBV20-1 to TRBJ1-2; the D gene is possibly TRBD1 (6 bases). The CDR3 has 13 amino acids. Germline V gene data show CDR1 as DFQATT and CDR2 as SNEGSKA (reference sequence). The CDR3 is CSATPGDGSGYTF. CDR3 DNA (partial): TGCAGTGCTACCCCAGGGGACGGTTCCGGC.

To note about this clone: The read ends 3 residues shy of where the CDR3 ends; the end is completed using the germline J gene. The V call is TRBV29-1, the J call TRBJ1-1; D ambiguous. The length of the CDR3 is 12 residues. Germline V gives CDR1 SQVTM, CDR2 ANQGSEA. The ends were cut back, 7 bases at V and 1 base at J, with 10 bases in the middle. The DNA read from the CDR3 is TGCAGCGCTGGGCGGGAGAACACTGAA. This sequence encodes CSAGRENTE. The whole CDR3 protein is CSAGRENTEAFF.

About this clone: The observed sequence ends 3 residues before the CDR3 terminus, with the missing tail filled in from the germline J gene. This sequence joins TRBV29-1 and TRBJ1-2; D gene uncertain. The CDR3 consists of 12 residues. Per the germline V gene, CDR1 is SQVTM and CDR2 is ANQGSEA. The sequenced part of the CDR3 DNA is TGCAGCGTTGAGAGTAAGTCCTACGAG. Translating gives CSVESKSYE. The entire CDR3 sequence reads CSVESKSYEYTF.

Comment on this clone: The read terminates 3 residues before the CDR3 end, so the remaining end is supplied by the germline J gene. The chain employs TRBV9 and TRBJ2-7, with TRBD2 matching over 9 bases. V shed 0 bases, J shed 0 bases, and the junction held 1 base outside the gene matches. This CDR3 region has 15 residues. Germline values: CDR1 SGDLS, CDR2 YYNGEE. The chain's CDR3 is CASSVGLADSYEQYF. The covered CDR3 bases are TGTGCCAGCAGCGTAGGACTAGCGGACTCCTACGAG.

This CDR3 reads CASRAGGRVNYGYTF. CDR3 DNA (partial): TGTGCCAGTAGGGCAGGGGGCCGGGTCAACTATGGC. V and J are TRBV19 and TRBJ1-2, with 8 bases matching TRBD1. The read terminates 3 residues ahead of where the CDR3 ends, so the germline J gene completes it. The V gene end was trimmed by 6 bases and the J gene end by 2 bases; junction bases not matched to a gene: 8. Germline assignment: CDR1 LNHDA and CDR2 SQIVND (reference sequence). This CDR3 contains 15 residues.

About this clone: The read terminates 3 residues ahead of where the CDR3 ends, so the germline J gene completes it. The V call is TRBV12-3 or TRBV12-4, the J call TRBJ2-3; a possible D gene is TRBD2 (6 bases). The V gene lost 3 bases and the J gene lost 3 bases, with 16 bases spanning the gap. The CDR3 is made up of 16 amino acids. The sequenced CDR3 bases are TGTGCCAGCAGTTTCGGGACGGGACTGGGGACAGATACG. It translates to CASSFGTGLGTDT. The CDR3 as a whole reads CASSFGTGLGTDTQYF.

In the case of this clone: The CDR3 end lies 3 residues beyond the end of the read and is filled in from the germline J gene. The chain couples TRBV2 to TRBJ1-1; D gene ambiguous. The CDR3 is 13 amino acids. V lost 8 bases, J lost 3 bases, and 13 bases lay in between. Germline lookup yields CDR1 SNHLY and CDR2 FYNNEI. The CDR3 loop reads CASGVGRDTEAFF. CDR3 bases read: TGTGCCAGCGGGGTAGGGCGGGACACTGAA.